This T cell receptor beta chain was identified during a study of T cells after yellow fever vaccination. Germline CDR1 SGHRS, CDR2 YFSETQ. CDR3 length equals 13 residues. About this clonotype: A much larger clone sits a single nucleotide away, making a read error possible.

TCRdb reprocessed the 5' RACE reads with MiXCR, giving one entry per CDR3 protein. The table includes some 160,000 distinct CDR3 sequences, around 9% detected once. The source is a man between 18 and 35 years old who received the YFV17D yellow fever vaccine. This rearrangement joins TRBV5-1 to TRBJ2-7; D unclear. Sequencing used CD8+ T cells sorted from PBMCs, obtained 45 days after the yellow fever booster vaccination. CDR3 loop: CACSLLPEDEQYF. The CDR3 nucleotides are TGCGCCTGCAGCTTGCTCCCAGAGGACGAGCAGTACTTC.